The 17 T cell receptor beta chains below were found in one sample sequenced in a study of shared clonotypes between healthy human individuals. The protocol was immunoSEQ multiplex PCR, while the TCRdb copy is restricted to in-frame clones and leaves out a portion. Of hundreds of thousands of clones in the sample, around 78% were seen once. The sequencing sample was made of PBMCs. Source of these receptors: a woman aged 40 to 55 in good health. Some clones in this sample may be carry-over from other donors' samples.

The CDR3 DNA reads TGCGCCAGCAGCCTCGGGACAGTCTCCTACAATGAGCAGTTCTTC. Its translation: CASSLGTVSYNEQFF. The chain carries TRBV5-1 and TRBJ2-1, with 7 bases matching TRBD1. The V segment lost 4 bases and the J segment 0 bases; nucleotides outside the gene matches: 4. Germline assignment: CDR1 SGHRS and CDR2 YFSETQ. The CDR3 consists of 15 residues.

J is TRBJ2-2 and V is TRBV7-3, with D perhaps matching TRBD1 or TRBD2 (5 bases each). The CDR3 extends over 17 amino acids. V was trimmed by 4 bases and J by 4 bases, leaving 19 bases between them. Germline V gene sequence: CDR1 SGHTA, CDR2 FQGTGA. The CDR3 region has the DNA TGTGCCAGCAGCTCGACGGCTTCGGGGCGTGCCACCGGGGAGCTGTTTTTT. Amino acids: CASSSTASGRATGELFF.

V gene TRBV4-2 combines with J gene TRBJ2-7, with 9 bases that match TRBD2. This CDR3 comprises 16 residues. CDR1 and CDR2 (germline): LGHNA, YNFKEQ. With 1 base clipped from V and 3 bases from J, the junction kept 7 bases outside the gene matches. CDR3 sequence (DNA): TGTGCCAGCAGCCAAGGTGTCGGGACTAGCAGCTACGAGCAGTACTTC. Translating gives CASSQGVGTSSYEQYF.

The chain links TRBV5-6 to TRBJ1-6; the D gene is possibly TRBD1 (5 bases). V was pared by 1 base and J by 7 bases, with 9 bases between. The CDR3 totals 14 residues. Per the germline V gene, CDR1 is SGHDT and CDR2 is YYEEEE. DNA for the CDR3: TGTGCCAGCAGCTTGTGGGGACCAAATTCACCCCTCCACTTT. It encodes CASSLWGPNSPLHF. The variable domain in full, completed from reference TRBV5-6 and TRBJ1-6, reads DAGVTQSPTHLIKTRGQQVTLRCSPKSGHDTVSWYQQALGQGPQFIFQYYEEEERQRGNFPDRFSGHQFPNYSSELNVNALLLGDSALYLCASSLWGPNSPLHFGNGTRLTVT.

Comment on this clone: A single base separates this from a much larger clone, so it may be a read error. The V and J genes are TRBV28 and TRBJ2-2; tentatively, D is TRBD2 (5 bases). The germline CDR1 and CDR2 sequences are MDHEN and SYDVKM. The CDR3 has 11 amino acids. The CDR3 DNA reads TGTGCCAGCAAAGACACCGGGGAGCAGTTTTTT. It translates to CASKDTGEQFF.

This clone has a handful of counts. V is TRBV5-1 and J is TRBJ2-5, with 7 bases aligning to TRBD1. Germline V gene sequence: CDR1 SGHRS, CDR2 YFSETQ. This CDR3 has 13 residues. V lost 4 bases to trimming and J lost 5 bases; unmatched junction nucleotides: 5. CDR3 in DNA: TGCGCCAGCAGCCAGCAGGGGGATGAGACCCAGTACTTC. Translated: CASSQQGDETQYF.

Written as DNA, the CDR3 is TGTGCCAGCAGCTTAGTGGGGTATGGCTACACCTTC. Its translation: CASSLVGYGYTF. The chain links TRBV7-6 to TRBJ1-2; D remains ambiguous. The CDR3 runs to 12 residues. Trimming took off 1 base at V and 5 bases at J, with 5 bases between the two ends. Germline V gene lookup returns CDR1 SGHVS and CDR2 FNYEAQ.

Concerning this clone: Given a much more abundant clone one base away, this may be a read error. This sequence joins TRBV29-1 and TRBJ2-1, with D tentatively TRBD1 or TRBD2 (5 bases each). Trimming shortened V by 7 bases and J by 10 bases, and 17 bases separated the two germline ends. The CDR3 spans 12 residues. Germline V gives CDR1 SQVTM, CDR2 ANQGSEA. CDR3 nucleotides: TGCAGCGCTGTACAGGCGGGCTTCGAGCAGTTCTTC. This gives the protein CSAVQAGFEQFF.

The chain carries TRBV2 and TRBJ2-5, with D possibly TRBD2 on 5 matching bases. V was pared by 5 bases and J by 5 bases, with 15 bases between. The germline gives CDR1 SNHLY, CDR2 FYNNEI. The CDR3 totals 14 residues. The CDR3 sequence: CASSTGLARETQYF. The CDR3 DNA sequence: TGTGCCAGCAGTACCGGACTGGCCCGGGAGACCCAGTACTTC.

The gene calls are TRBV19 and TRBJ2-3; TRBD1 matches 10 bases. V lost 3 bases, J lost 5 bases, and 5 bases stayed unmatched. This CDR3 region has 15 residues. Germline values: CDR1 LNHDA, CDR2 SQIVND (reference sequence). CDR3 in amino acids: CASSIWTGGEDTQYF. The CDR3 region has the DNA TGTGCCAGTAGTATCTGGACAGGGGGGGAAGATACGCAGTATTTT.

The V call is TRBV28, the J call TRBJ1-4; 9 bases are a match to TRBD1. The CDR3 is made up of 14 amino acids. Germline loops: CDR1 MDHEN, CDR2 SYDVKM. After removal of 6 bases from V and 8 bases from J, the junction contained 7 bases not matched to a gene. The CDR3 DNA is TGTGCCAGCAGAACACAGGGGGCGGGAGAAAAACTGTTTTTT. The encoded protein is CASRTQGAGEKLFF.

In DNA, the CDR3 is TGTGCCAGCAGCAGACCGGGAGAAGGTCCAGATACGCAGTATTTT. It yields the protein CASSRPGEGPDTQYF. The chain combines TRBV5-4 with TRBJ2-3; possibly TRBD2 for D (6 bases). The V gene lost 4 bases and the J gene lost 4 bases, with 16 bases spanning the gap. There are 15 residues in the CDR3. Per germline, CDR1 SGHNT and CDR2 YYREEE (reference sequence).

The V and J genes are TRBV6-1 and TRBJ2-7; D call uncertain. Trimming removed 0 bases at V and 4 bases at J, with 4 bases between. This CDR3 comprises 12 residues. Germline CDR1 is MNHNS and CDR2 is SASEGT. The CDR3: CASSEARYEQYF. In DNA form, the CDR3 reads TGTGCCAGCAGTGAAGCGCGGTACGAGCAGTACTTC.

The gene calls are TRBV19 and TRBJ1-1; no definite D call. Germline V gives CDR1 LNHDA, CDR2 SQIVND (reference sequence). The CDR3 length is 15 residues. V was pared by 2 bases and J by 2 bases, with 12 bases between. The DNA of the CDR3 is TGTGCCAGTAGTATAAGTGGGGTCACCAACACTGAAGCTTTCTTT. This encodes CASSISGVTNTEAFF.

The chain combines TRBV18 with TRBJ2-3; the D is unclear. V lost 2 bases to trimming and J lost 0 bases, with 9 bases between them. Looked up from germline, CDR1 is KGHSH and CDR2 is LQKENI. This CDR3 region has 15 residues. CDR3 amino acids: CASSPRQPSTDTQYF. CDR3 in DNA: TGTGCCAGCTCACCAAGGCAGCCGAGCACAGATACGCAGTATTTT.

The chain employs TRBV7-9 and TRBJ2-5; the D gene is possibly TRBD2 (6 bases). V lost 5 bases, J lost 9 bases, and 13 bases lay in between. CDR3 length equals 12 residues. The V gene's germline CDR1 is SEHNR and CDR2 FQNEAQ (reference sequence). DNA for the CDR3: TGTGCCAGCAGCCCATTCTGGGAGGCCCAGTACTTC. Protein sequence: CASSPFWEAQYF. Full variable domain (remainder filled in from reference TRBV7-9 and TRBJ2-5): DTGVSQNPRHKITKRGQNVTFRCDPISEHNRLYWYRQTLGQGPEFLTYFQNEAQLEKSRLLSDRFSAERPKGSFSTLEIQRTEQGDSAMYLCASSPFWEAQYFGPGTRLLVL.

The gene calls are TRBV7-3 and TRBJ2-2; D might be TRBD2 (6 bases). CDR3 length equals 15 residues. V was trimmed by 4 bases and J by 1 base, leaving 10 bases between them. Germline CDR1 is SGHTA and CDR2 is FQGTGA. The CDR3 loop is CASSSQGLNTGELFF. The CDR3 nucleotides are TGTGCCAGCAGCTCCCAGGGACTGAACACCGGGGAGCTGTTTTTT.